This TCR beta chain was captured by sequencing in a study of T cells in Graves' hyperthyroidism and ophthalmopathy. Study outcomes and limitations: Expanded thyroid clonotypes (above 0.001) were mostly also found in blood. The model made its ophthalmopathy prediction, and onset followed a median 6.5 months later.

Turning to this clonotype: The antigen remains unidentified. This may stem from a read error, because a much larger clone lies one nucleotide away.

V was clipped by 7 bases and J by 2 bases, with 4 bases between them. Looked up from germline, CDR1 is SEHNR and CDR2 is FQNEAQ (reference sequence). CDR3 length: 11 residues. Ophthalmopathy patients had moderate-to-severe active disease, CAS ≥3, NOSPECS ≥4, and disease duration under 3 months. Diagnosing involved the use of clinical symptoms, serum thyroxine and TRAb, thyroid ultrasound and orbital computed tomography. Researchers took RNA transcripts and amplified the TCR beta CDR3 regions from them. RT-PCR in the first round (using the HTBI primer set) targeted the TCR CDR3. MiXCR was run by TCRdb on the multiplex PCR reads, yielding one entry per CDR3 protein. The data contain some 570,000 distinct CDR3 sequences, 12% to 15% of them singletons.

What was sequenced was blood. This sequence originates from a young woman with Graves' ophthalmopathy. The chain joins TRBV7-9 to TRBJ2-3; D is unclear. The CDR3 bases are TGTGCCAGCACCAACACAGATACGCAGTATTTT. It yields the protein CASTNTDTQYF.